The rows below give T cell receptor beta chains drawn from one sample of a study of blood T cell repertoires in COVID-19. Data came from immunoSEQ multiplex PCR; TCRdb stores just in-frame clones and leaves some out. The profile covers 250,000 to 350,000 clones, with about 87% appearing a single time and about 9.8% taken by the ten largest. Sequences were obtained from PBMCs or T cells enriched from blood (not recorded which). All receptors come from a woman between 18 and 30 years old who had recovered from COVID-19. CDR3s include the opening cysteine and the closing phenylalanine or tryptophan. D genes are given only for firm matches. Where a row states a size, it is once, few, many or the class of an expanded clone; other rows omit it.

v_call	j_call	d_call	clone_size	cdr3_length	cdr3_nt	cdr3_aa
TRBV3-1/TRBV3-2	TRBJ1-6	-	-	17	TGTGCCAGCAGCCAGGACGGAGCCCCAGGAAGGGGGTCACCCCTCCACTTT	CASSQDGAPGRGSPLHF
TRBV7-2	TRBJ2-3	-	-	16	TGTGCCAGCAGCTGGCTAGACCCAACCGGGGGAGATACGCAGTATTTT	CASSWLDPTGGDTQYF
TRBV28	TRBJ2-5	TRBD2	-	18	TGTGCCAGCAGTTTGTGGCTAGCGGGGAACTCGGAACAAGAGACCCAGTACTTC	CASSLWLAGNSEQETQYF
TRBV7-9	TRBJ1-3	-	few	16	TGTGCCAGCAGCTTATGGATCGGGAAGTCGGGAAACACCATATATTTT	CASSLWIGKSGNTIYF
TRBV28	TRBJ1-1	-	once	12	TGTGCCAGTTTATCAACAGGGTCTGTAGCTTTCTTT	CASLSTGSVAFF
TRBV5-1	TRBJ1-6	TRBD1	-	16	TGCGCCAGCAGCTTTAATTCCCAGACAGGGAATTCACCCCTCCACTTT	CASSFNSQTGNSPLHF
TRBV28	TRBJ1-2	-	-	14	TGTGCCAGCACCCTAGACAGAGGCCTCTATGGCTACACCTTC	CASTLDRGLYGYTF
TRBV6-5	TRBJ2-2	TRBD1	-	14	TGTGCCAGCAAGATGGACAGGGCCACCGGGGAGCTGTTTTTT	CASKMDRATGELFF
TRBV10-1	TRBJ2-1	TRBD1	-	20	TGCGCCAGCAGTGACACACCCACCCAGGGACAGCCTAGAACTTACAATGAGCAGTTCTTC	CASSDTPTQGQPRTYNEQFF
TRBV2	TRBJ1-2	-	few	13	TGTGCCAGCATGGATGGGGGACTCTATGGCTACACCTTC	CASMDGGLYGYTF
TRBV10-3	TRBJ1-1	-	few	14	TGTGCCATCAGTGAGTCGGCAGGATACACTGAAGCTTTCTTT	CAISESAGYTEAFF
TRBV5-1	TRBJ2-1	TRBD2	-	18	TGCGCCAGCACCGCGGCTACTAGCGGGAGGATCTCCTACAATGAGCAGTTCTTC	CASTAATSGRISYNEQFF
TRBV5-5	TRBJ2-5	-	-	16	TGTGCCAGCAGCTTGGCCATGGCAGGGCCGTTAGAGACCCAGTACTTC	CASSLAMAGPLETQYF
TRBV2	TRBJ2-2	-	-	12	TGTGCCAGCCTACGGGTCCAAAAGGAGCTGTTTTTT	CASLRVQKELFF
TRBV29-1	TRBJ1-1	TRBD1	-	13	TGCAGCGCAGACAGGGCGGGGAACACTGAAGCTTTCTTT	CSADRAGNTEAFF
TRBV19	TRBJ2-7	TRBD1	-	16	TGTGCCAGTAGTGTCGGGAACAGGGGAATTGGGTACGAGCAGTACTTC	CASSVGNRGIGYEQYF
TRBV7-2	TRBJ2-7	TRBD2	-	16	TGTGCCAGCAGTCATCCGGGACTAGCGGGAGGCTCCGAGCAGTACTTC	CASSHPGLAGGSEQYF
TRBV6-1	TRBJ2-7	-	-	16	TGTGCCAGCAGTGCCCGACAGGTTGGCCCTTCCTACGAGCAGTACTTC	CASSARQVGPSYEQYF
TRBV28	TRBJ1-1	-	-	14	TGTGCCAGCACCTTACAGGACCCGAACACTGAAGCTTTCTTT	CASTLQDPNTEAFF
TRBV27	TRBJ1-3	-	-	16	TGTGCCAGCAGTTTATCTGGCACAGGGACCGGAAACACCATATATTTT	CASSLSGTGTGNTIYF
TRBV5-6	TRBJ1-2	-	once	14	TGTGCCAGCAGCCTCGACAGTATTAACTATGGCTACACCTTC	CASSLDSINYGYTF
TRBV2	TRBJ1-2	-	once	11	TGTGCCAGCACGAACGGCTATGGCTACACCTTC	CASTNGYGYTF
TRBV4-2	TRBJ2-3	-	-	19	TGTGCCAGCAGCCGGCTTGGGGCCCAACCACGGATAAGGTCGGATACGCAGTATTTT	CASSRLGAQPRIRSDTQYF
TRBV6-5	TRBJ1-1	TRBD1	-	13	TGTGCCAGCAGTTACCGACAGGGTTTCGAAGCTTTCTTT	CASSYRQGFEAFF
TRBV6-5	TRBJ2-5	TRBD1	-	16	TGTGCCAGCAGTTCCTCCGGGACAGCGTTCCAAGAGACCCAGTACTTC	CASSSSGTAFQETQYF
TRBV28	TRBJ2-3	TRBD2	-	18	TGTGCCAGCAGTTTGACTAGCGGGGGAACTTCTAGCACAGATACGCAGTATTTT	CASSLTSGGTSSTDTQYF
TRBV20-1	TRBJ1-2	-	-	11	TGCAGTGCTAGAGCGGGGGGTGGCTACACCTTC	CSARAGGGYTF
TRBV4-3	TRBJ2-2	TRBD1	once	14	TGCGCCAGCAGCCAGACAGGGTCCACCGGGGAGCTGTTTTTT	CASSQTGSTGELFF
TRBV18	TRBJ2-2	-	-	16	TGTGCCAGCTCACCAGGGCTCCCAGATCACACCGGGGAGCTGTTTTTT	CASSPGLPDHTGELFF
TRBV12-2	TRBJ2-7	-	-	16	TGTGCAAGTCGCTTAAAGTCAAAGGCTCGGCGGGTAGGGCAGTACTTC	CASRLKSKARRVGQYF
TRBV7-2	TRBJ1-6	-	few	18	TGTGCCAGCAGCTTAGTAGGGCAGGGTTACGCCAATAATTCACCCCTCCACTTT	CASSLVGQGYANNSPLHF
TRBV7-2	TRBJ1-1	-	-	14	TGTGCCAGCAGCTTCGCGCGAGAGAACACTGAAGCTTTCTTT	CASSFARENTEAFF
TRBV7-2	TRBJ1-1	-	-	16	TGTGCCAGCAGCTTAGTAGGAGGTCAGATCTACACTGAAGCTTTCTTT	CASSLVGGQIYTEAFF